There are many counts of the clone carrying this TCR beta chain. Its antigen is not known. TCRdb ran MiXCR on the multiplex PCR reads and lists one entry per CDR3 protein. The table lists about 200,000 distinct CDR3 sequences, around 29% of them singletons. Breast cancer patients provided tissue from their axillary draining lymph nodes. The data originate from a study of breast tumors, draining lymph nodes, adjacent tissues. Study results and limitations: Compared with lymph nodes, tumors were less diverse; compared with nontumor tissue, more.

Trimming at V came to 6 bases and at J to 5 bases, leaving 11 bases not matched to a gene. In germline, CDR1 is MNHEY, CDR2 SMNVEV (reference sequence). There are 16 residues in the CDR3. The genes are TRBV27 and TRBJ2-5, with TRBD2 matching 11 bases. The sequencing input was axillary lymph node tissue. The clonotype was recovered from a female donor with breast cancer. Some clones in this sample may be carry-over from other donors' samples. CDR3 DNA: TGTGCCAGCAGCTTTAGCGGGAGGGCCTTCTCTGAGACCCAGTACTTC. Its translation is CASSFSGRAFSETQYF.